This T cell receptor (beta chain) was captured in a study of early T cells in non-severe SARS-CoV-2 infection. Overall study context: Bulk RNA taken from unsorted whole blood was sequenced, leaving chains unpaired.

Individual cDNA molecules each received unique molecular identifiers attached to them. From the 5' RACE reads, TCRdb called clonotypes with MiXCR, one entry per CDR3 protein. Of 75,000 to 100,000 distinct CDR3 sequences listed, approximately 16% are singletons. The CDR3 length is 15 residues. Trimming cost V 1 base and J 2 bases, with 8 bases left between them. Germline values: CDR1 KGHSH, CDR2 LQKENI. In this sample, this clonotype turned up a few times. The antigen is unknown. Study-wide results and limits: Anti-spike CD8 specificities were favored by VDJdb matching, whose results missed private and CD4 specificities.

Sequenced material: whole blood. J is TRBJ2-2 and V is TRBV18, with D possibly TRBD1 on 5 matching bases. The TCR sequence derives from an adult who was a healthcare worker with PCR-confirmed SARS-CoV-2 infection or an uninfected control (not recorded which). CDR3 sequence (DNA): TGTGCCAGCTCACCACAAAGGGGCAACACCGGGGAGCTGTTTTTT. This sequence encodes CASSPQRGNTGELFF.